Listed below are T cell receptor beta chains from one sample, sequenced in a study of cytomegalovirus exposure and HLA in healthy donors. The data were produced by immunoSEQ multiplex PCR, yet TCRdb's version contains in-frame clones alone and is incomplete. The sample holds about 160,000 clones, around nine tenths seen once. Sequenced material: PBMCs. The receptor set was obtained from a woman under 30 in good health and CMV-seronegative. The CDR3 runs from the conserved cysteine through the conserved F or W. Fields, in order: CDR3 DNA, CDR3 protein, D gene, J gene, clone size, V gene. D genes are given only for firm matches. Part of the rows lack a size; the others show once, few, many or a class for expanded clones.

TGTGCCAGTAGTATGTGGGCGAACTACGAGCAGTACTTC	CASSMWANYEQYF	.	TRBJ2-7	.	TRBV19
TGTGCCAGCAGCTTTGTTGAGGTAACTGAAGCTTTCTTT	CASSFVEVTEAFF	.	TRBJ1-1	.	TRBV7-9
TGTGCCAGCAGCCCTAACAGGGAAACTGAAGCTTTCTTT	CASSPNRETEAFF	.	TRBJ1-1	once	TRBV7-2
TGTGCCAGCCGGAGGGGTGGACAGGGCGGGTACTATGGCTACACCTTC	CASRRGGQGGYYGYTF	TRBD1	TRBJ1-2	.	TRBV27
TGTGCCAGTACTCTTCCGGGATTCGAGGGCTACACCTTC	CASTLPGFEGYTF	.	TRBJ1-2	.	TRBV19
TGTGCCAGCAGTTCCGGGACAGGGAATGGCTACACCTTC	CASSSGTGNGYTF	TRBD1	TRBJ1-2	.	TRBV28
TGTGCCAGCAGCTTAGATCTAGGCGAGCAGTACTTC	CASSLDLGEQYF	.	TRBJ2-7	once	TRBV11-2
TGTGCCACCAGCAGGAAAGGACTTGTCAATGAGCAGTTCTTC	CATSRKGLVNEQFF	.	TRBJ2-1	.	TRBV15
TGTGCCAGCTCACCACTGGACATTGAGGAGACAGATACGCAGTATTTT	CASSPLDIEETDTQYF	.	TRBJ2-3	.	TRBV18
TGTGCCAGCAGCTTACTGTCAGGGGGCGGATTCCGTCCAGATACGCAGTATTTT	CASSLLSGGGFRPDTQYF	TRBD1	TRBJ2-3	.	TRBV7-8
TGTGCCAGCACTGAGCGGGGGGGCCCCGATGAGCAGTTCTTC	CASTERGGPDEQFF	TRBD2	TRBJ2-1	.	TRBV2
TGCGCCAGCAGCCAAGATGGCCCCGGAGGTACGCAGTATTTT	CASSQDGPGGTQYF	.	TRBJ2-3	.	TRBV4-1
TGTGCCAGCAGTTCCGCGGCCGAGCAGTACTTC	CASSSAAEQYF	.	TRBJ2-7	few	TRBV5-6
TGTGCCAGCAGCTTAGCGGCAGGGGGATGGGGAGGCTACACCTTC	CASSLAAGGWGGYTF	TRBD1	TRBJ1-2	.	TRBV7-8
TGTGCCAGCAGCCGTTCCGGGACGGGGGGCTATGGCTACACCTTC	CASSRSGTGGYGYTF	.	TRBJ1-2	few	TRBV7-2
TGCGCCAGCAGCCAAGATGACAGACCCCTTGAAGCTTTCTTT	CASSQDDRPLEAFF	.	TRBJ1-1	.	TRBV4-3
TGTGCCAGCAGCCCGGGACTAGCGGGCGAGCAGTACTTC	CASSPGLAGEQYF	TRBD2	TRBJ2-7	.	TRBV7-2
TGTGCTAGTGGTCCCGGGACTAGCGGATTCCTCTACGAGCAGTACTTC	CASGPGTSGFLYEQYF	TRBD2	TRBJ2-7	.	TRBV12-5
TGTGCCAGCAGCTTAGGTCGCCCGACTAGCGGGAGTGTTCAGTTCTTC	CASSLGRPTSGSVQFF	TRBD2	TRBJ2-1	.	TRBV11-2
TGTGCCAGCAGCTTAGTCTTAGGACATAGCAATGAGCAGTTCTTC	CASSLVLGHSNEQFF	.	TRBJ2-1	.	TRBV7-2
TGTGCCAGCAGCTTAAGGGCTACAGGGAACACTGAAGCTTTCTTT	CASSLRATGNTEAFF	.	TRBJ1-1	.	TRBV5-4
TGTGCCAGCAGCTTAGGCGCGGGGGACAGGGCTACAGATACGCAGTATTTT	CASSLGAGDRATDTQYF	TRBD1	TRBJ2-3	.	TRBV7-9
TGTGCCAGCGCTGTCGCGGGGCAGGTGGGGAACACTGAAGCTTTCTTT	CASAVAGQVGNTEAFF	.	TRBJ1-1	.	TRBV5-6
TGTGCCAGCAGTTTTCGGACAGCCTCCTACGAGCAGTACTTC	CASSFRTASYEQYF	.	TRBJ2-7	.	TRBV27
TGTGCCAGCAGCCAACAGGTCTTCTCCTACAATGAGCAGTTCTTC	CASSQQVFSYNEQFF	.	TRBJ2-1	.	TRBV7-9
TGTGCCAGTAGTTTCTCCGAAAGCGGGGGGTACAATGAGCAGTTCTTC	CASSFSESGGYNEQFF	TRBD2	TRBJ2-1	.	TRBV19
TGCGCCAGCAGCTTGACGGGACTAGCGGGACTACCTCGGCTGAACACCGGGGAGCTGTTTTTT	CASSLTGLAGLPRLNTGELFF	TRBD2	TRBJ2-2	.	TRBV5-1
TGTGCCAGCTCACCAAGGAGGGGGGATCGGACAGGTGTCCAACCCAATGAGCAGTTCTTC	CASSPRRGDRTGVQPNEQFF	.	TRBJ2-1	.	TRBV18
TGTGCCAGTAGTATAGGGGGGCAGGGCAATCAGCCCCAGCATTTT	CASSIGGQGNQPQHF	.	TRBJ1-5	.	TRBV19
TGTGCCTGGACCGTGGGACTTTTGAACACTGAAGCTTTCTTT	CAWTVGLLNTEAFF	.	TRBJ1-1	.	TRBV30
TGTGCCAGCAGTTCGAGGCGATACAACACTGAAGCTTTCTTT	CASSSRRYNTEAFF	.	TRBJ1-1	.	TRBV6-5
TGTGCCTCACGGACAGCGACTAACTATGGCTACACCTTC	CASRTATNYGYTF	.	TRBJ1-2	.	TRBV30
TGTGCCAGCAGTTACGGTACAGGGAGCTCCTACGAGCAGTACTTC	CASSYGTGSSYEQYF	.	TRBJ2-7	.	TRBV6-5